This note documents a single T cell receptor beta chain sequence. One end of the junction is discordant with germline, which a read error may explain. Per the germline V gene, CDR1 is SGHTA and CDR2 is FQGNSA. This CDR3 is built from 14 residues. None of the patients had undergone any treatment ahead of thyroid surgery. In the original workflow: Clinicopathological groups of papillary thyroid cancer showed CDR3 differences that were used to build a distant-metastasis classifier. TCRdb re-clonotyped the PCR reads through MiXCR. In this record, the V and J calls reflect TCRdb's handling and not the investigators' own analysis. The sample consists of some 21,000 clones, around 20% of them appearing once. The sample originates from a study of metastatic and nonmetastatic thyroid tumors.

The sequence was obtained from a female donor with papillary thyroid cancer or a benign thyroid nodule (not recorded which). Some clones in this sample may be carry-over from other donors' samples. The chain links TRBV7-2 to TRBJ1-4; no clear D. The sample comprised blood. CDR3 sequence (DNA): TGTGCCAGCAGCCAGATGTCGGCTAATGAAAAACTATTTTTT. This gives the protein CASSQMSANEKLFF.